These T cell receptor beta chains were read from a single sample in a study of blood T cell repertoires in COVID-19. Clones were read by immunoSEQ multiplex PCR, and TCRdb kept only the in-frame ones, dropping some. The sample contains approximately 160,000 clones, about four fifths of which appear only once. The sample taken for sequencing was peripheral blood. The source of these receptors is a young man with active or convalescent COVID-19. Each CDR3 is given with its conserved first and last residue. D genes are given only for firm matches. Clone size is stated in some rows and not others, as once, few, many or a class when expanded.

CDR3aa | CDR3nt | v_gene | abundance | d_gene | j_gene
CATSRGTYGYTF | TGTGCCACCAGCCGCGGGACCTATGGCTACACCTTC | TRBV15 | - | - | TRBJ1-2
CASSLGGMEIYGYTF | TGCGCCAGCAGCTTGGGGGGCATGGAGATCTATGGCTACACCTTC | TRBV5-1 | - | - | TRBJ1-2
CASSLAAPGSRNTIYF | TGTGCCAGCAGTTTAGCCGCCCCAGGATCACGAAACACCATATATTTT | TRBV28 | once | - | TRBJ1-3
CASSQVSGGGLYEQFF | TGTGCCAGCAGCCAAGTTAGTGGGGGAGGGTTGTATGAGCAGTTCTTC | TRBV3-1/TRBV3-2 | - | TRBD2 | TRBJ2-1
CASSLGPLTGLSYEQYF | TGTGCCAGCAGCTTGGGGCCCCTGACAGGGCTGAGCTACGAGCAGTACTTC | TRBV5-6 | - | TRBD1 | TRBJ2-7
CASSRDHTTGYSGNTIYF | TGTGCCAGCTCAAGGGATCATACGACAGGCTACTCTGGAAACACCATATATTTT | TRBV18 | - | - | TRBJ1-3
CASSLRGDEKLFF | TGTGCCAGCTCCCTCAGGGGGGACGAAAAACTGTTTTTT | TRBV7-8 | - | TRBD1 | TRBJ1-4
CASSLTRETGTGGRETQYF | TGTGCCAGCAGCTTGACTAGGGAAACCGGGACAGGGGGGCGAGAGACCCAGTACTTC | TRBV5-5 | - | TRBD1 | TRBJ2-5
CASGTGNEQYF | TGTGCCAGTGGGACAGGGAACGAGCAGTACTTC | TRBV19 | - | TRBD1 | TRBJ2-7
CASTRGLNTEAFF | TGTGCCAGCACCAGGGGCCTGAACACTGAAGCTTTCTTT | TRBV19 | - | - | TRBJ1-1
CAWTSEVPNYGYTF | TGTGCCTGGACCTCCGAGGTCCCTAACTATGGCTACACCTTC | TRBV30 | - | - | TRBJ1-2
CASSPLAGVYNEQFF | TGTGCCAGCAGCCCACTAGCGGGAGTGTACAATGAGCAGTTCTTC | TRBV7-2 | - | TRBD2 | TRBJ2-1
CASSLNTGEEKLFF | TGTGCCAGCAGTCTTAATACAGGGGAAGAAAAACTGTTTTTT | TRBV3-1/TRBV3-2 | - | TRBD1 | TRBJ1-4
CASSPYRGGRGTEAFF | TGTGCCAGCAGCCCCTATCGGGGGGGGCGAGGCACTGAAGCTTTCTTT | TRBV11-2 | - | - | TRBJ1-1
CASSHGQFMETQYF | TGTGCCAGCAGTCATGGACAGTTTATGGAGACCCAGTACTTC | TRBV28 | few | - | TRBJ2-5
CASSFTGGSSYEQYF | TGTGCCAGCAGTTTCACGGGAGGCAGCTCCTACGAGCAGTACTTC | TRBV27 | - | TRBD2 | TRBJ2-7
CASSPILAGGTDTQYF | TGTGCCAGCAGCCCAATACTAGCGGGAGGGACAGATACGCAGTATTTT | TRBV4-2 | - | TRBD2 | TRBJ2-3
CASSAVGRGTQYF | TGTGCCAGCAGCGCTGTAGGGAGGGGGACCCAGTACTTC | TRBV6-2/TRBV6-3 | - | TRBD2 | TRBJ2-5
CASSTTPYEQYF | TGTGCCAGCAGTACCACTCCCTACGAGCAGTACTTC | TRBV28 | - | - | TRBJ2-7
CASREGNYGYTF | TGTGCCAGCAGGGAGGGTAACTATGGCTACACCTTC | TRBV6-5 | - | - | TRBJ1-2
CASGRGLSYEQYF | TGTGCCAGCGGAAGGGGACTTTCCTACGAGCAGTACTTC | TRBV27 | - | - | TRBJ2-7
CASSLDGERDTEAFF | TGTGCCAGCAGCTTAGATGGGGAGAGGGACACTGAAGCTTTCTTT | TRBV7-9 | once | - | TRBJ1-1
CASSKAAGRWIYEQYF | TGTGCCAGCAGCAAAGCGGCGGGGAGATGGATCTACGAGCAGTACTTC | TRBV21-1 | - | - | TRBJ2-7
CASSQEGQENTGELFF | TGTGCCAGCAGCCAAGAGGGACAGGAGAACACCGGGGAGCTGTTTTTT | TRBV4-2 | - | TRBD1 | TRBJ2-2
CASSLARTGANTEAFF | TGTGCCAGCAGCTTAGCTAGGACAGGGGCGAACACTGAAGCTTTCTTT | TRBV7-9 | - | TRBD1 | TRBJ1-1
CASSRRQAVSYNSPLHF | TGTGCCAGCAGCCGACGACAGGCGGTCTCCTATAATTCACCCCTCCACTTT | TRBV3-1/TRBV3-2 | - | - | TRBJ1-6
CASSPPTGLTDTQYF | TGTGCCAGCAGTCCACCGACAGGGCTCACAGATACGCAGTATTTT | TRBV6-5 | - | TRBD1 | TRBJ2-3
CASSQDQPGGYNNEQFF | TGCGCCAGCAGCCAGGACCAACCAGGGGGCTATAACAATGAGCAGTTCTTC | TRBV4-1 | - | TRBD1 | TRBJ2-1
CASSPNIAPDTQYF | TGTGCCAGCAGTCCCAACATCGCCCCAGATACGCAGTATTTT | TRBV27 | - | - | TRBJ2-3
CASSPDTGDPTRLSFIGELFF | TGTGCTAGCAGTCCCGACACAGGGGATCCGACACGTCTAAGTTTCATCGGGGAGCTGTTTTTT | TRBV7-7 | once | TRBD1 | TRBJ2-2
CAWRQGVNQPQHF | TGTGCCTGGAGACAGGGGGTCAATCAGCCCCAGCATTTT | TRBV30 | - | TRBD1 | TRBJ1-5
CASGIQGVEKLFF | TGTGCCAGTGGAATCCAGGGCGTTGAAAAACTGTTTTTT | TRBV3-1/TRBV3-2 | - | - | TRBJ1-4
CASSLDGRALEQYF | TGTGCCAGCAGCTTGGACGGGAGGGCCCTCGAGCAGTACTTC | TRBV5-4 | - | TRBD2 | TRBJ2-7
CASRDRAFSGNTIYF | TGTGCCAGTAGGGACAGGGCTTTCTCTGGAAACACCATATATTTT | TRBV19 | - | TRBD1 | TRBJ1-3
CAWSPPTGRPLGGEQYF | TGTGCCTGGAGTCCACCCACGGGGAGACCGCTAGGAGGGGAGCAGTACTTC | TRBV30 | many | - | TRBJ2-7
CASSLNLGTPRDEQFF | TGTGCCAGCAGTTTAAACCTCGGGACACCTCGGGATGAGCAGTTCTTC | TRBV27 | - | - | TRBJ2-1
CASSQVDRGNSPLHF | TGTGCCAGCAGCCAAGTCGACAGGGGCAATTCACCCCTCCACTTT | TRBV3-1/TRBV3-2 | - | TRBD1 | TRBJ1-6
CASSPRASADEQFF | TGTGCCAGCAGCCCAAGGGCTAGCGCGGATGAGCAGTTCTTC | TRBV11-3 | - | - | TRBJ2-1
CASTLQRTGDYGYTF | TGTGCCAGTACCTTACAGCGGACAGGGGACTATGGCTACACCTTC | TRBV19 | - | TRBD1 | TRBJ1-2
CASSQDPPGAGNQETQYF | TGCGCCAGCAGCCAAGATCCCCCGGGAGCGGGAAACCAAGAGACCCAGTACTTC | TRBV4-1 | - | TRBD2 | TRBJ2-5
CASSGGGSTDTQYF | TGTGCCAGCAGCGGGGGGGGCAGCACAGATACGCAGTATTTT | TRBV9 | - | - | TRBJ2-3
CASTLSVRQGDQPQHF | TGTGCCAGCACCCTCTCTGTTCGACAGGGGGATCAGCCCCAGCATTTT | TRBV7-2 | few | TRBD1 | TRBJ1-5
CASSLVPLAGGSYNSPLHF | TGTGCCAGCAGTTTAGTCCCTTTGGCAGGGGGAAGCTATAATTCACCCCTCCACTTT | TRBV27 | - | TRBD1 | TRBJ1-6
CASSLLPGGTYTGELFF | TGTGCCAGCAGCTTACTTCCGGGGGGCACTTACACCGGGGAGCTGTTTTTT | TRBV7-9 | - | - | TRBJ2-2